The entry below describes one T cell receptor (beta chain). What it binds is unknown. Germline CDR1 and CDR2: MNHEY and SVGAGI. The length of the CDR3 is 14 residues. V gave up 6 bases and J gave up 1 base, with 10 bases separating them. The data belong to a study of T cell responses to AZD1222 COVID-19 vaccine. The study's findings and limits: At study baseline, merely a handful of AZD1222 recipients were seropositive. A reported finding is that nearly half of spike-specific TCRs target unmutated variant regions.

Assay used: immunoSEQ multiplex PCR; TCRdb lists only in-frame clones, some missing. The table lists under 200,000 clones, approximately 93% of them singletons. The rearrangement links TRBV6-5 to TRBJ1-5; D may be TRBD1 (6 bases). The receptor was isolated from an adult in good health. The sequencing here drew on peripheral blood, taken on day 0 of AZD1222 vaccination. The CDR3, as DNA: TGTGCCAGCAGCAGGGGCTACAGCAATCAGCCCCAGCATTTT. Protein product: CASSRGYSNQPQHF.